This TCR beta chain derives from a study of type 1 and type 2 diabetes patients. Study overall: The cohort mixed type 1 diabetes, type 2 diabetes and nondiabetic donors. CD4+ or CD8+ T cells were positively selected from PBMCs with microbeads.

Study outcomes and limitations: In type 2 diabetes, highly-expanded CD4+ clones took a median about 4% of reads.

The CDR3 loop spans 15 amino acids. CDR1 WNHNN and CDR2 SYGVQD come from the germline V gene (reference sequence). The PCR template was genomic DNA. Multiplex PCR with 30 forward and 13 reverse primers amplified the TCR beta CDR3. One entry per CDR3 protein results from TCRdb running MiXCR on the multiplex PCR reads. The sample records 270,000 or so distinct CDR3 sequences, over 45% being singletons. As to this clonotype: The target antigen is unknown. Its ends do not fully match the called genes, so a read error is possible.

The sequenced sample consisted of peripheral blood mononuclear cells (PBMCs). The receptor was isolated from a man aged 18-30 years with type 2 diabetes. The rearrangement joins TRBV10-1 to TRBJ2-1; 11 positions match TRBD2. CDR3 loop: CASRGTSGSVGEQFF. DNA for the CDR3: TGTGCCAGTAGGGGGACTAGCGGCTCTGTTGGTGAGCAGTTCTTC.